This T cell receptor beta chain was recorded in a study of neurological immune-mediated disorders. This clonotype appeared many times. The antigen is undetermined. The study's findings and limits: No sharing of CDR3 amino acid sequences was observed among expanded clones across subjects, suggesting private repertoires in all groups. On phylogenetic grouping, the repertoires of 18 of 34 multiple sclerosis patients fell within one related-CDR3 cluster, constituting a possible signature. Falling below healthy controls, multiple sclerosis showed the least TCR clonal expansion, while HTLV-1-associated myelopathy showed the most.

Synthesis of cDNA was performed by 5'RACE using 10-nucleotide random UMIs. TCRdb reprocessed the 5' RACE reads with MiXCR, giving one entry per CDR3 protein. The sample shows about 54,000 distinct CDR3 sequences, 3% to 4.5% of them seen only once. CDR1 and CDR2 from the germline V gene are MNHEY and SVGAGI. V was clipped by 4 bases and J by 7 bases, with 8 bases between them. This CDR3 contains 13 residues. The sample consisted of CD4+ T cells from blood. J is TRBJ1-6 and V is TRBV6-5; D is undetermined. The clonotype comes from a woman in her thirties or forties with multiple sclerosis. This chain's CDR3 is CASSSEQNSPLHF. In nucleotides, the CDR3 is TGTGCCAGCAGTTCCGAACAGAATTCACCCCTCCACTTT.